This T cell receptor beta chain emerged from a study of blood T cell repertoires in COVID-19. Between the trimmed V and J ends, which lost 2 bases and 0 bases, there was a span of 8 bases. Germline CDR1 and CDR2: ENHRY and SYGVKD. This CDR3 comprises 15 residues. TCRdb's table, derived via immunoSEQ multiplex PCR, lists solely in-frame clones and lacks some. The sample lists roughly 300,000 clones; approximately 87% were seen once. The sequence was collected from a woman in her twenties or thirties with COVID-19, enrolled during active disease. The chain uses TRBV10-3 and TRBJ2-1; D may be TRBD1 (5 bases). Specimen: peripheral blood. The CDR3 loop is CAISEETVSYNEQFF. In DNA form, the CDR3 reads TGTGCCATCAGTGAGGAGACAGTCTCCTACAATGAGCAGTTCTTC.